This TCR beta chain is from a study of blood T cell repertoires in COVID-19. Study as a whole: Both acute and convalescent COVID-19 samples were obtained from the United States, Italy and Spain. PBMCs, B-cell-depleted T cells, or T cells were the source of the cDNA or gDNA that made up the material.

Study processing details: Amplified reference gene primers provided the basis for estimating nucleated cell counts. Here immunoSEQ multiplex PCR was the method, and the copy in TCRdb shows in-frame clones only, minus some. The V and J calls and the clone size are those of that table, but D and trimming were determined from the DNA. The sample carries under 200,000 clones, around 85% recorded once. Trimming took 0 bases from V and 3 from J, leaving 12 bases between them. The CDR3 is made up of 15 amino acids. Germline V gene sequence: CDR1 SGHRS, CDR2 YFSETQ. The chain couples TRBV5-1 to TRBJ1-2; D ambiguous. The sequenced sample was peripheral blood. This clonotype was sampled from a man aged 70 or older with active or convalescent COVID-19. Written as DNA, the CDR3 is TGCGCCAGCAGCTTGGAGAGGCCAGCGGACTATGGCTACACCTTC. It specifies CASSLERPADYGYTF.